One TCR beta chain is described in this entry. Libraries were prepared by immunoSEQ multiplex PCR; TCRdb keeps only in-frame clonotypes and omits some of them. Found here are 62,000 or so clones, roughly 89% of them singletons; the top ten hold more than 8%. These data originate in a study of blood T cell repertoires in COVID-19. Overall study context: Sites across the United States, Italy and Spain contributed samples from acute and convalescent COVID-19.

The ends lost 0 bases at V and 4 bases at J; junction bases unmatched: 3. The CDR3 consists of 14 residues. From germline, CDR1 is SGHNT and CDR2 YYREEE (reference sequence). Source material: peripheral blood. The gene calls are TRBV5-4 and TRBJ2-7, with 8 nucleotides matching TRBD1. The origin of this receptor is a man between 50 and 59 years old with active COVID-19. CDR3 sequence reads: CASSLGQGMYEQYF. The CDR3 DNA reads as TGTGCCAGCAGCTTGGGACAGGGGATGTACGAGCAGTACTTC.